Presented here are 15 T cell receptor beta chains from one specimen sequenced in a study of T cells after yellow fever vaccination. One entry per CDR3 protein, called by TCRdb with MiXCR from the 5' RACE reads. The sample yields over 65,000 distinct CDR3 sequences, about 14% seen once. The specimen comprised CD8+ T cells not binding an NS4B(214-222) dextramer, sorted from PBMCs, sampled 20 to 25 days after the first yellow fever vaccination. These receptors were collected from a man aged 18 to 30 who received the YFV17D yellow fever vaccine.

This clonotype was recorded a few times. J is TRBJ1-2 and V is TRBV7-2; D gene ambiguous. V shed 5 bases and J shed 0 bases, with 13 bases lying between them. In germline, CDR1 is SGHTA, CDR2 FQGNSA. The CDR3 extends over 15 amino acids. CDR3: CASSALGGPNYGYTF. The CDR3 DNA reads TGTGCCAGCAGCGCCTTGGGAGGGCCTAACTATGGCTACACCTTC. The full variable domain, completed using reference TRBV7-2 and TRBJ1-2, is GAGVSQSPSNKVTEKGKDVELRCDPISGHTALYWYRQSLGQGLEFLIYFQGNSAPDKSGLPSDRFSAERTGGSVSTLTIQRTQQEDSAVYLCASSALGGPNYGYTFGSGTRLTVV.

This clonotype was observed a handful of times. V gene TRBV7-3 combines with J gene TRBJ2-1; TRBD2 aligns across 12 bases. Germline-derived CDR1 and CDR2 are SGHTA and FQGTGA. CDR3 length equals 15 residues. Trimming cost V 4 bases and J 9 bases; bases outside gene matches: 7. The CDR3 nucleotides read TGTGCCAGCAGCTCTAGCGGGGGGGGCGCGATTGAGCAGTTCTTC. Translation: CASSSSGGGAIEQFF.

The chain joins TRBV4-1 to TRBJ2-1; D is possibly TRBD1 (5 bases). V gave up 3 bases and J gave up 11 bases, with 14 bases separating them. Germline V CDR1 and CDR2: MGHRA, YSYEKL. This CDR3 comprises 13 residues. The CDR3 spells CASSQSSGFKQFF. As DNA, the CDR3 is TGCGCCAGCAGCCAGTCATCAGGGTTCAAGCAGTTCTTC.

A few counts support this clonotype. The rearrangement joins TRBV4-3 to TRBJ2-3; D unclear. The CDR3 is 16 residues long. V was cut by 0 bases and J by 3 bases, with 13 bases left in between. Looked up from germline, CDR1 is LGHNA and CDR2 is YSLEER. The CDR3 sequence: CASSQDLTESTDTQYF. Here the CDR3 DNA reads TGCGCCAGCAGCCAAGATCTAACTGAAAGTACAGATACGCAGTATTTT.

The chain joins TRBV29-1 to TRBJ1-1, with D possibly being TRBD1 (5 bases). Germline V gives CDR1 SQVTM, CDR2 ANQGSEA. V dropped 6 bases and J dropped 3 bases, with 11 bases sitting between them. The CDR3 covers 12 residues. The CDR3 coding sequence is TGCAGCGTGTTCCGGGGGGACACTGAAGCTTTCTTT. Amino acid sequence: CSVFRGDTEAFF.

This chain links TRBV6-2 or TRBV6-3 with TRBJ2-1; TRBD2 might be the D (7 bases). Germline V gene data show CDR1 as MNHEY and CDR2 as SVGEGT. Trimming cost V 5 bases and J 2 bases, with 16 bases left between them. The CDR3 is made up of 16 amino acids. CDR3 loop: CASSLRGGVPYNEQFF. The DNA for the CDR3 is TGTGCCAGCAGTCTAAGGGGGGGGGTTCCCTACAATGAGCAGTTCTTC.

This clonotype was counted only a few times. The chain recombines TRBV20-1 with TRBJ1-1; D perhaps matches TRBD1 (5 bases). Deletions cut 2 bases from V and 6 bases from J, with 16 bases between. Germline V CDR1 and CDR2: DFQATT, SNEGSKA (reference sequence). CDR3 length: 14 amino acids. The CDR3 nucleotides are TGCAGTGCTAGAAGGTTACAGGAAATCTCTGAAGCTTTCTTT. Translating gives CSARRLQEISEAFF.

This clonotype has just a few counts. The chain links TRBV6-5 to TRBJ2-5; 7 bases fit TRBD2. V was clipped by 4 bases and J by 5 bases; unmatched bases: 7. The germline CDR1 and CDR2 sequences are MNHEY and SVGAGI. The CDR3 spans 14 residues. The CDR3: CASSLNGGLETQYF. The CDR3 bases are TGTGCCAGCAGTTTAAACGGGGGGTTGGAGACCCAGTACTTC.

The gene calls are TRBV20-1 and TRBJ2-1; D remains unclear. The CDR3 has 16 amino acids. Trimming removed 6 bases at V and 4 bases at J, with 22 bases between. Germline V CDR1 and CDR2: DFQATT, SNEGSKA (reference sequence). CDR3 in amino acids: CSATKGTDHSYNEQFF. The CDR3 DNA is TGCAGTGCCACCAAGGGCACGGACCATTCTTACAATGAGCAGTTCTTC.

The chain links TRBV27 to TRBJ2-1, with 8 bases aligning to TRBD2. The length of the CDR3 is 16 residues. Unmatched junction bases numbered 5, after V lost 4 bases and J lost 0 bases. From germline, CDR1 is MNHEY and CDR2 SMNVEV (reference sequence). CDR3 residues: CASSWIAGSSYNEQFF. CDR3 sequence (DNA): TGTGCCAGCAGTTGGATAGCGGGGAGCTCCTACAATGAGCAGTTCTTC.

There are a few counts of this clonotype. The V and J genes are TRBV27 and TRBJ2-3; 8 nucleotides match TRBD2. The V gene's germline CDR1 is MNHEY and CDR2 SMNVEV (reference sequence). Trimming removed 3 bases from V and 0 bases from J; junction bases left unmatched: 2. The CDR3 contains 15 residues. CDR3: CASSFPGGSTDTQYF. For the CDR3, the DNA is TGTGCCAGCAGTTTTCCGGGAGGGAGCACAGATACGCAGTATTTT.

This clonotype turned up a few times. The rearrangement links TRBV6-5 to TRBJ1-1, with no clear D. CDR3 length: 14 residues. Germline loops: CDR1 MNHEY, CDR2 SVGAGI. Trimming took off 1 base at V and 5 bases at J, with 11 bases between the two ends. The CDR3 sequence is CASSYFSGWTEAFF. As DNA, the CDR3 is TGTGCCAGCAGTTACTTCTCAGGTTGGACTGAAGCTTTCTTT.

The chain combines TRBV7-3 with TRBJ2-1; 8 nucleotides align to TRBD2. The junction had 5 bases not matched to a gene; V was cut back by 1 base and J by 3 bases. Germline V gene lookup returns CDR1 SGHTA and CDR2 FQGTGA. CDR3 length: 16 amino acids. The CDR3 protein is CASSLMVGGGYNEQFF. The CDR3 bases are TGTGCCAGCAGCTTAATGGTCGGGGGGGGCTACAATGAGCAGTTCTTC. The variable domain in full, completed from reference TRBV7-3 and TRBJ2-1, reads GAGVSQTPSNKVTEKGKYVELRCDPISGHTALYWYRQSLGQGPEFLIYFQGTGAADDSGLPNDRFFAVRPEGSVSTLKIQRTERGDSAVYLCASSLMVGGGYNEQFFGPGTRLTVL.

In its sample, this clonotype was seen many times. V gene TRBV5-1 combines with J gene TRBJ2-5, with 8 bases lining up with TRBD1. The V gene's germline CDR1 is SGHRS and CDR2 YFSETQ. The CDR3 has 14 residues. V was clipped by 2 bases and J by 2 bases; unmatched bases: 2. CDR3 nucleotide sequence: TGCGCCAGCAGCTTATACAGGGGGCAAGAGACCCAGTACTTC. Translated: CASSLYRGQETQYF. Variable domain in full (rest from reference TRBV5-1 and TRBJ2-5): KAGVTQTPRYLIKTRGQQVTLSCSPISGHRSVSWYQQTPGQGLQFLFEYFSETQRNKGNFPGRFSGRQFSNSRSEMNVSTLELGDSALYLCASSLYRGQETQYFGPGTRLLVL.

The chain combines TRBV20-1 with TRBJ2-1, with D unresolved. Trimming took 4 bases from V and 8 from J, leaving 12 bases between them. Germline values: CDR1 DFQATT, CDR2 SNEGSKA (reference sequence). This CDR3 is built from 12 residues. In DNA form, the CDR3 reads TGCAGTGCTACAGACGGTCTGGATGAGCAGTTCTTC. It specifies CSATDGLDEQFF.